Each of the 29 T cell receptor beta chains below was sequenced from the same sample in a study of long-term antiretroviral therapy in people with HIV (dated by TCRdb to between 2020 and 2023). The immunoSEQ hsTCRB v3.0 assay was used at survey level resolution for TRB variable region sequencing. TCRdb mirrors the immuneACCESS table, restricted to in-frame sequences. Some clones are absent from its copies; in checked studies, under half trace to an unresolved V gene, and the reason for the others is unknown. The sample contains fewer than 25,000 clones, under 90% of them found a single time. In total, the top ten clones hold roughly 8.1% of the sample. The specimen comprised unsorted PBMCs, sampled at the start of antiretroviral therapy. These receptor sequences come from a man aged 50-59 years with HIV.

The CDR3 DNA reads as TGTGCCAGCAGCTCCCCCAGGGAATCCGGAAACACCATATATTTT. Its translation is CASSSPRESGNTIYF. V gene TRBV13 combines with J gene TRBJ1-3, with D perhaps matching TRBD1 (5 bases). Trimming pared 4 bases from V and 4 bases from J, leaving 14 bases between. The CDR3 contains 15 residues. Germline CDR1 and CDR2: PRHDT and FYEKMQ (reference sequence). The full variable domain, completed using reference TRBV13 and TRBJ1-3, is AAGVIQSPRHLIKEKRETATLKCYPIPRHDTVYWYQQGPGQDPQFLISFYEKMQSDKGSIPDRFSAQQFSDYHSELNMSSLELGDSALYFCASSSPRESGNTIYFGEGSWLTVV.

The V and J genes are TRBV10-3 and TRBJ2-3; TRBD2 matches 7 bases. Germline V gives CDR1 ENHRY, CDR2 SYGVKD. V trimming: 5 bases; J trimming: 8 bases; junction bases outside the gene matches: 10. This CDR3 comprises 14 residues. The DNA for the CDR3 is TGTGCCATCAGTCCCGCGACTGGGGGGGGTACGCAGTATTTT. Amino acids: CAISPATGGGTQYF.

The CDR3 loop reads CASSLGGTASYEQYF. CDR3 DNA sequence: TGTGCCAGCAGCTTAGGGGGGACTGCTTCCTACGAGCAGTACTTC. The chain joins TRBV7-2 to TRBJ2-7; D perhaps matches TRBD2 (6 bases). Looked up from germline, CDR1 is SGHTA and CDR2 is FQGNSA. This CDR3 has 15 residues. The germline V and J ends were trimmed by 1 base and 1 base, with 11 bases remaining between them.

The chain recombines TRBV11-2 with TRBJ2-2, with D possibly being TRBD2 (5 bases). The V end lost 0 bases, the J end lost 6 bases, and 14 bases lay between the germline ends. Germline V gene sequence: CDR1 SGHAT, CDR2 FQNNGV. The CDR3 contains 16 residues. The CDR3 region has the DNA TGTGCCAGCAGCTTAGATTTTCGGGGTCCCGCCGGGGAGCTGTTTTTT. Amino acid sequence: CASSLDFRGPAGELFF.

This chain connects TRBV5-1 to TRBJ2-6; 7 positions agree with TRBD1. The CDR3 is 19 residues long. CDR1 is SGHRS, CDR2 YFSETQ, per germline. V gave up 1 base and J gave up 1 base; unmatched junction bases: 11. CDR3 sequence reads: CASSLTLGTAESGANVLTF. Written as DNA, the CDR3 is TGCGCCAGCAGCTTGACTCTAGGGACAGCAGAGTCTGGGGCCAACGTCCTGACTTTC.

The V call is TRBV4-1, the J call TRBJ2-5; D perhaps matches TRBD2 (5 bases). Trimming removed 4 bases from V and 3 bases from J, with 12 bases in between. Germline V gene lookup returns CDR1 MGHRA and CDR2 YSYEKL. This CDR3 region has 14 residues. This chain's CDR3 is CASSRLAGEETQYF. CDR3 sequence (DNA): TGCGCCAGCAGCCGCCTTGCCGGGGAAGAGACCCAGTACTTC.

V is TRBV6-6 and J is TRBJ1-5; the match to TRBD1 covers 10 bases. Trimming cost V 11 bases and J 2 bases; bases outside gene matches: 3. Germline V gene data show CDR1 as MNHNY and CDR2 as SVGAGI (reference sequence). This CDR3 is built from 13 residues. CDR3 nucleotides: TGTGCCGGACAGGGGGTGGGCAATCAGCCCCAGCATTTT. Its translation is CAGQGVGNQPQHF.

The genes are TRBV4-3 and TRBJ2-7; D is undetermined. V lost 1 base to trimming and J lost 3 bases, with 13 bases between them. The CDR3 extends over 15 amino acids. Germline V gene lookup returns CDR1 LGHNA and CDR2 YSLEER. CDR3 nucleotides: TGCGCCAGCAGCCAAGGGTACGGAACCTACTACGAGCAGTACTTC. This encodes CASSQGYGTYYEQYF.

The rearrangement joins TRBV28 to TRBJ2-7; 9 positions match TRBD1. After removal of 6 bases from V and 3 bases from J, the junction contained 0 bases not matched to a gene. The CDR3 spans 12 residues. The germline CDR1 and CDR2 sequences are MDHEN and SYDVKM. The chain's CDR3 is CASRGQGYEQYF. The CDR3 DNA follows: TGTGCCAGCAGGGGACAGGGCTACGAGCAGTACTTC.

The J gene is TRBJ1-5, the V gene TRBV30, with D maybe TRBD1 (5 bases). Trimming cost V 0 bases and J 9 bases, with 12 bases left between them. The CDR3 covers 13 residues. In germline, CDR1 is GTSNPN, CDR2 SVGIG (reference sequence). The CDR3 protein is CAWSVKGSRPQHF. The CDR3 DNA reads TGTGCCTGGAGTGTAAAGGGGAGCCGGCCCCAGCATTTT. The full variable domain, its missing parts supplied by reference TRBV30 and TRBJ1-5, is SQTIHQWPATLVQPVGSPLSLECTVEGTSNPNLYWYRQAAGRGLQLLFYSVGIGQISSEVPQNLSASRPQDRQFILSSKKLLLSDSGFYLCAWSVKGSRPQHFGDGTRLSIL.

The rearrangement links TRBV15 to TRBJ1-5; D is possibly TRBD1 (6 bases). V lost 3 bases, J lost 2 bases, and 11 bases lay in between. Germline assignment: CDR1 LNHNV and CDR2 YYDKDF (reference sequence). The length of the CDR3 is 15 residues. CDR3 protein: CATSSLRTGNQPQHF. CDR3 DNA: TGTGCCACCAGCAGCCTCCGGACAGGCAATCAGCCCCAGCATTTT. Drawing the rest from reference TRBV15 and TRBJ1-5, the complete variable domain is DAMVIQNPRYQVTQFGKPVTLSCSQTLNHNVMYWYQQKSSQAPKLLFHYYDKDFNNEADTPDNFQSRRPNTSFCFLDIRSPGLGDTAMYLCATSSLRTGNQPQHFGDGTRLSIL.

The gene calls are TRBV11-2 and TRBJ2-7, with D possibly TRBD1 on 5 matching bases. The CDR3 extends over 13 amino acids. The V gene lost 5 bases and the J gene lost 5 bases, with 13 bases spanning the gap. The germline V gene has CDR1 SGHAT and CDR2 FQNNGV. The CDR3 DNA reads as TGTGCCAGCAGCACCAATAGGGGCAACGAGCAGTACTTC. This sequence encodes CASSTNRGNEQYF.

This chain links TRBV25-1 with TRBJ1-6; D is unresolved. Trimming left V 5 bases short and J 9 bases short, with 11 bases between. The germline gives CDR1 MGHDK, CDR2 SYGVNS. The length of the CDR3 is 13 residues. The CDR3 region has the DNA TGTGCCAGCAGTCCCGGAGGGCTTTCACCCCTCCACTTT. The encoded protein is CASSPGGLSPLHF.

The chain has TRBV4-1 and TRBJ2-2, with D tentatively TRBD1 (6 bases). Germline V gene sequence: CDR1 MGHRA, CDR2 YSYEKL. The ends were cut back, 0 bases at V and 3 bases at J, with 14 bases in the middle. The CDR3 is 17 amino acids. This chain's CDR3 is CASSQDHRELDTGELFF. CDR3 nucleotides: TGCGCCAGCAGCCAAGATCACAGGGAATTGGACACCGGGGAGCTGTTTTTT.

The chain recombines TRBV7-9 with TRBJ1-4; D not certain. The CDR3 loop spans 13 amino acids. CDR1 and CDR2 from the germline V gene are SEHNR and FQNEAQ (reference sequence). V shed 9 bases and J shed 4 bases, with 12 bases lying between them. The chain's CDR3 is CASRVGGNEKLFF. For the CDR3, the DNA is TGTGCCAGTAGGGTGGGTGGTAATGAAAAACTGTTTTTT.

The rearrangement joins TRBV14 to TRBJ1-3, with D possibly matching TRBD1 (6 bases). Germline-derived CDR1 and CDR2 are SGHDN and FVKESK. The length of the CDR3 is 15 residues. V was shortened by 3 bases and J by 4 bases, with 13 bases between the two germline ends. The CDR3 is CASSHLGGRGNTIYF. The CDR3, as DNA: TGTGCCAGCAGCCATCTGGGGGGCCGCGGAAACACCATATATTTT. Looking up the rest from reference TRBV14 and TRBJ1-3 gives the full variable domain: EAGVTQFPSHSVIEKGQTVTLRCDPISGHDNLYWYRRVMGKEIKFLLHFVKESKQDESGMPNNRFLAERTGGTYSTLKVQPAELEDSGVYFCASSHLGGRGNTIYFGEGSWLTVV.

CDR3 coding DNA: TGTGCAAGTCGCGGAACGGGGGGGCAGGGAGTAGATACGCAGTATTTT. Translated, it gives CASRGTGGQGVDTQYF. V is TRBV12-2 and J is TRBJ2-3; the table calls TRBD2, which could not be checked here. TRBV12-2 is given as a pseudogene. The CDR3 runs 16 residues.

The chain has TRBV25-1 and TRBJ2-3; D gene uncertain. The germline CDR1 and CDR2 sequences are MGHDK and SYGVNS. This CDR3 has 16 amino acids. Between the trimmed V and J ends, which lost 6 bases and 0 bases, there was a span of 16 bases. The CDR3 coding sequence is TGTGCCAGCAGACCGTCGACGGATCCTAGCACAGATACGCAGTATTTT. Translation: CASRPSTDPSTDTQYF.

The chain links TRBV5-1 to TRBJ1-2; no firm D call. The CDR3 totals 16 residues. The V end was cut by 0 bases, the J end by 0 bases, with 12 bases between. Looked up from germline, CDR1 is SGHRS and CDR2 is YFSETQ. CDR3 sequence reads: CASSLGQASTNYGYTF. For the CDR3, the DNA is TGCGCCAGCAGCTTGGGCCAGGCCTCAACTAACTATGGCTACACCTTC.

The rearrangement uses TRBV4-3 and TRBJ2-1, with D perhaps TRBD1 (8 bases). CDR3 length: 13 amino acids. Germline V gene data show CDR1 as LGHNA and CDR2 as YSLEER. Between the trimmed V and J ends, which lost 5 bases and 8 bases, there was a span of 13 bases. CDR3 loop: CASSEQGGYEQFF. Written as DNA, the CDR3 is TGCGCCAGCAGCGAACAGGGGGGGTATGAGCAGTTCTTC.

Here the CDR3 DNA reads TGTGCCTGGAGTGTACTAGAGACCCAGTACTTC. This sequence encodes CAWSVLETQYF. The rearrangement links TRBV30 to TRBJ2-5; D unclear. The germline V gene encodes CDR1 GTSNPN and CDR2 SVGIG (reference sequence). V gave up 0 bases and J gave up 4 bases, with 3 bases separating them. The CDR3 is 11 residues long.

The sample holds one count of this clone. The rearrangement uses TRBV6-1 and TRBJ2-5, with 7 bases lining up with TRBD2. V lost 2 bases and J lost 5; bases outside the gene matches: 8. The CDR3 spans 15 residues. Germline V gives CDR1 MNHNS, CDR2 SASEGT. CDR3 in amino acids: CASSEFGGTMETQYF. In DNA form, the CDR3 reads TGTGCCAGCAGTGAATTCGGGGGGACTATGGAGACCCAGTACTTC.

This clone ranks as large (0.1 to 1%). This chain joins TRBV9 and TRBJ2-3; D ambiguous. CDR3 length equals 12 residues. Germline CDR1 is SGDLS and CDR2 is YYNGEE. V lost 3 bases, J lost 1 base, and 3 bases lay in between. The DNA for the CDR3 is TGTGCCAGCAGCGCACGCACAGATACGCAGTATTTT. Translation gives CASSARTDTQYF.

The gene calls are TRBV4-3 and TRBJ2-1, with 7 positions matching TRBD1. This CDR3 is built from 16 residues. V dropped 3 bases and J dropped 7; count of bases not matched to a gene: 12. Germline V lookup: CDR1 LGHNA, CDR2 YSLEER. For the CDR3, the DNA is TGCGCCAGCAGCCAGCTAGACAGGGACGTTTGGAATGAGCAGTTCTTC. Translating it yields CASSQLDRDVWNEQFF.

The chain employs TRBV7-8 and TRBJ2-1, with D uncertain. With 5 bases removed from V and 1 base from J, the gap between germline ends came to 12 bases. The CDR3 has 15 amino acids. Germline CDR1 is SGHVS and CDR2 is FQNEAQ. CDR3 protein: CASSPTFRSYNEQFF. The DNA of the CDR3 is TGTGCCAGCAGCCCCACATTTAGGTCCTACAATGAGCAGTTCTTC.

J is TRBJ1-1 and V is TRBV7-2, with a weak D call TRBD1 (5 bases). Germline assignment: CDR1 SGHTA and CDR2 FQGNSA. V was trimmed by 1 base and J by 4 bases, leaving 19 bases between them. This CDR3 region has 17 residues. The CDR3 sequence is CASSLGQWRQISTEAFF. CDR3 bases: TGTGCCAGCAGCTTAGGGCAATGGCGACAGATTTCCACTGAAGCTTTCTTT. Full variable domain (remainder filled in from reference TRBV7-2 and TRBJ1-1): GAGVSQSPSNKVTEKGKDVELRCDPISGHTALYWYRQSLGQGLEFLIYFQGNSAPDKSGLPSDRFSAERTGGSVSTLTIQRTQQEDSAVYLCASSLGQWRQISTEAFFGQGTRLTVV.

The V gene is TRBV5-6, the J gene TRBJ1-4, with a weak D call TRBD1 (6 bases). The germline V gene has CDR1 SGHDT and CDR2 YYEEEE. This CDR3 region has 15 residues. Trimming stripped 3 bases from V and 8 bases from J, with 17 bases between. The CDR3 DNA reads TGTGCCAGCAGCTGGCAGGGGACCCCGGGAGAAAAACTGTTTTTT. Translating gives CASSWQGTPGEKLFF.

The rearrangement uses TRBV30 and TRBJ1-1, with D uncertain. Trimming removed 2 bases at V and 3 bases at J, with 7 bases between. Germline-derived CDR1 and CDR2 are GTSNPN and SVGIG (reference sequence). The CDR3 is 12 amino acids. The CDR3 coding sequence is TGTGCCTGGAGTCGGCGGTACACTGAAGCTTTCTTT. It specifies CAWSRRYTEAFF.

V is TRBV7-9 and J is TRBJ1-2; D not certain. This CDR3 spans 11 amino acids. Germline CDR1 is SEHNR and CDR2 is FQNEAQ (reference sequence). The V end lost 5 bases, the J end lost 10 bases, and 11 bases lay between the germline ends. The CDR3 reads CASSELHFYTF. As DNA, the CDR3 is TGTGCCAGCAGCGAACTGCACTTCTACACCTTC.